This record concerns one T cell receptor (beta chain) sequence. This CDR3 region has 15 residues. V was trimmed by 0 bases and J by 6 bases, leaving 10 bases between them. The germline V gene encodes CDR1 KGHDR and CDR2 SFDVKD. Some clones are missing from TCRdb's copy, which holds only in-frame ones; the method was immunoSEQ multiplex PCR. The sample records about 84,000 clones, over 80% being singletons. The source of the sample is a study of blood T cell repertoires in COVID-19. Sequenced input: peripheral blood. V gene TRBV24-1 combines with J gene TRBJ2-2; tentatively, D is TRBD2 (6 bases). The TCR originated in an elderly woman with acute or convalescent COVID-19. The chain's CDR3 is CATSDLRASAGELFF. As DNA, the CDR3 is TGTGCCACCAGTGATTTGCGGGCTAGCGCCGGGGAGCTGTTTTTT.